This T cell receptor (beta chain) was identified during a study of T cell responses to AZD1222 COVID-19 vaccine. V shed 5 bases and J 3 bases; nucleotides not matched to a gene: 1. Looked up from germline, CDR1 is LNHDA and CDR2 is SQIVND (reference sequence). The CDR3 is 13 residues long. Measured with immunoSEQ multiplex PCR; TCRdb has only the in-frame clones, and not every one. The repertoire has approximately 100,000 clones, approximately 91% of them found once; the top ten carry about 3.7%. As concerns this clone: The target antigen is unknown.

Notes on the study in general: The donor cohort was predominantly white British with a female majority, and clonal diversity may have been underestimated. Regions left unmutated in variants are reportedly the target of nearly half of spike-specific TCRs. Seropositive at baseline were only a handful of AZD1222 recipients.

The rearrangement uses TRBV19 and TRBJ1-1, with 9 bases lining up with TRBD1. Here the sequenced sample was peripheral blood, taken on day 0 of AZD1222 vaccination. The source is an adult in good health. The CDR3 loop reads CASSDRGDTEAFF. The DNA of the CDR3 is TGTGCCAGTAGTGACAGGGGGGACACTGAAGCTTTCTTT.